These T cell receptor beta chains were read from a single sample in a study of blood T cell repertoires in COVID-19. Here immunoSEQ multiplex PCR was the method, and the copy in TCRdb shows in-frame clones only, minus some. The repertoire holds 150,000 to 200,000 clones, nearly 80% seen once, with roughly 25% in the top ten. Sequencing input: peripheral blood. The source of these receptors is a woman aged 70-85 years with acute or convalescent COVID-19. Both conserved end residues are part of each CDR3. The order of the fields is CDR3 length, D gene, J gene, V gene, clone size, CDR3 DNA, CDR3 protein. The D gene is left open where the match is weak. A clone size is listed for some rows: how often the clone was seen (once, few, many), or a class if it is expanded.

cdr3_length: 15
d_call: TRBD2
j_call: TRBJ2-7
v_call: TRBV4-1
clone_size: NA
cdr3_nt: TGCGCCAGCAGCCAACGTGCGTTAGCGGGAGGCGAGCAGTACTTC
cdr3_aa: CASSQRALAGGEQYF

cdr3_length: 14
d_call: NA
j_call: TRBJ1-6
v_call: TRBV7-3
clone_size: NA
cdr3_nt: TGTGCCAGCAGCCGACAGGAGTATAATTCACCCCTCCACTTT
cdr3_aa: CASSRQEYNSPLHF

cdr3_length: 16
d_call: TRBD2
j_call: TRBJ2-3
v_call: TRBV4-2
clone_size: NA
cdr3_nt: TGTGCCAGCAGCCAAGGCGGACTAGCGGGAGGGTATACGCAGTATTTT
cdr3_aa: CASSQGGLAGGYTQYF

cdr3_length: 14
d_call: TRBD1
j_call: TRBJ1-4
v_call: TRBV7-9
clone_size: NA
cdr3_nt: TGTGCCAGCAGCTCCCAGGGGGCCGGTGAAAAACTGTTTTTT
cdr3_aa: CASSSQGAGEKLFF

cdr3_length: 13
d_call: NA
j_call: TRBJ1-2
v_call: TRBV4-2
clone_size: NA
cdr3_nt: TGTGCCAGCAGCCAGTTAGGGGAAAATGGCTACACCTTC
cdr3_aa: CASSQLGENGYTF

cdr3_length: 15
d_call: TRBD1
j_call: TRBJ2-1
v_call: TRBV9
clone_size: NA
cdr3_nt: TGTGCCAGCAGCGCATCCGGGACAGGTTACAATGAGCAGTTCTTC
cdr3_aa: CASSASGTGYNEQFF

cdr3_length: 14
d_call: TRBD1
j_call: TRBJ2-3
v_call: TRBV19
clone_size: NA
cdr3_nt: TGTGCCAGTAGTCTTCGGGACAGCTCAGATACGCAGTATTTT
cdr3_aa: CASSLRDSSDTQYF

cdr3_length: 16
d_call: TRBD2
j_call: TRBJ2-5
v_call: TRBV7-9
clone_size: NA
cdr3_nt: TGTGCCAGCAGCCCCCTCATTGGGGGGGTCGCGGAGACCCAGTACTTC
cdr3_aa: CASSPLIGGVAETQYF

cdr3_length: 16
d_call: NA
j_call: TRBJ2-5
v_call: TRBV5-5
clone_size: once
cdr3_nt: TGTGCCAGCAGCCCCCGTGAGATAGCCCGACCCCCGACCCAGTACTTC
cdr3_aa: CASSPREIARPPTQYF

cdr3_length: 16
d_call: TRBD2
j_call: TRBJ2-7
v_call: TRBV6-1
clone_size: NA
cdr3_nt: TGTGCCAGCAGTGAAGACCCTAGCGGGAGGATCTACGAGCAGTACTTC
cdr3_aa: CASSEDPSGRIYEQYF

cdr3_length: 15
d_call: TRBD1
j_call: TRBJ2-3
v_call: TRBV19
clone_size: few
cdr3_nt: TGTGCCAGTAAGCTAGGGACAGGGGGCAGGGATACGCAGTATTTT
cdr3_aa: CASKLGTGGRDTQYF

cdr3_length: 17
d_call: TRBD2
j_call: TRBJ2-1
v_call: TRBV7-3
clone_size: NA
cdr3_nt: TGTGCCAGCAGCTCGGGACTAGCGGGAGTAATAGCCAATGAGCAGTTCTTC
cdr3_aa: CASSSGLAGVIANEQFF

cdr3_length: 15
d_call: NA
j_call: TRBJ2-1
v_call: TRBV3-1/TRBV3-2
clone_size: few
cdr3_nt: TGTGCCAGCAGCCTAAACCCGACTAGCTACAATGAGCAGTTCTTC
cdr3_aa: CASSLNPTSYNEQFF

cdr3_length: 15
d_call: NA
j_call: TRBJ2-7
v_call: TRBV6-6
clone_size: NA
cdr3_nt: TGTGCCAGCAGTTACTCGGGCACGGCCGTGGGCGAGCAGTACTTC
cdr3_aa: CASSYSGTAVGEQYF

cdr3_length: 11
d_call: NA
j_call: TRBJ2-7
v_call: TRBV7-2
clone_size: NA
cdr3_nt: TGTGCCAGCAGAGCGTTCCACGAGCAGTACTTC
cdr3_aa: CASRAFHEQYF

cdr3_length: 13
d_call: NA
j_call: TRBJ2-7
v_call: TRBV7-9
clone_size: NA
cdr3_nt: TGTGCCAGCAGCTCCTTAACAGGGACGCGGCAGTACTTC
cdr3_aa: CASSSLTGTRQYF

cdr3_length: 12
d_call: NA
j_call: TRBJ2-1
v_call: TRBV29-1
clone_size: NA
cdr3_nt: TGCAGCGTTGAGCCCGGGGGCAATGAGCAGTTCTTC
cdr3_aa: CSVEPGGNEQFF

cdr3_length: 14
d_call: NA
j_call: TRBJ1-1
v_call: TRBV6-5
clone_size: few
cdr3_nt: TGTGCCAGCAGTTCTACAGGTCCCAACACTGAAGCTTTCTTT
cdr3_aa: CASSSTGPNTEAFF

cdr3_length: 15
d_call: TRBD1
j_call: TRBJ2-2
v_call: TRBV2
clone_size: NA
cdr3_nt: TGTGCCAGCCGAACCGGGACAGGGGTCACCGGGGAGCTGTTTTTT
cdr3_aa: CASRTGTGVTGELFF

cdr3_length: 16
d_call: TRBD2
j_call: TRBJ2-7
v_call: TRBV15
clone_size: NA
cdr3_nt: TGTGCCACCAGCAGAGATTCGGCTAGCGGGAGGTACGAGCAGTACTTC
cdr3_aa: CATSRDSASGRYEQYF

cdr3_length: 22
d_call: TRBD1
j_call: TRBJ2-2
v_call: TRBV6-4
clone_size: NA
cdr3_nt: TGTGCCAGCAGTGACTCGAATCCCACAGGGGGCGGGTATTTTCCCTACACCGGGGAGCTGTTTTTT
cdr3_aa: CASSDSNPTGGGYFPYTGELFF

cdr3_length: 17
d_call: NA
j_call: TRBJ2-6
v_call: TRBV7-2
clone_size: NA
cdr3_nt: TGTGCCAGCAGCCCCACCTCGGGGAACTCTGGGGCCAACGTCCTGACTTTC
cdr3_aa: CASSPTSGNSGANVLTF

cdr3_length: 17
d_call: NA
j_call: TRBJ1-4
v_call: TRBV7-8
clone_size: few
cdr3_nt: TGTGCCAGCAGTTTCGGTTGGGTGTCTGGGAGTACCGAAAAACTGTTTTTT
cdr3_aa: CASSFGWVSGSTEKLFF

cdr3_length: 12
d_call: NA
j_call: TRBJ1-2
v_call: TRBV12-5
clone_size: NA
cdr3_nt: TGTGCTAGTGGTTCCGCAGGGAAAGCTCGGAGCTTC
cdr3_aa: CASGSAGKARSF

cdr3_length: 15
d_call: NA
j_call: TRBJ2-3
v_call: TRBV2
clone_size: NA
cdr3_nt: TGTGCCACTACTATCCAGTCAGCGCCTCAGGATACGCAGTATTTT
cdr3_aa: CATTIQSAPQDTQYF

cdr3_length: 19
d_call: TRBD1
j_call: TRBJ2-2
v_call: TRBV19
clone_size: NA
cdr3_nt: TGTGCCAGTAGTACCGGGACAGGGCACCCAGACAGATTTTCCGGGGAGCTGTTTTTT
cdr3_aa: CASSTGTGHPDRFSGELFF

cdr3_length: 15
d_call: TRBD2
j_call: TRBJ2-5
v_call: TRBV11-2
clone_size: medium-sized
cdr3_nt: TGTGCCAGCAGCTTAGAGACTAGCGATCGGGAGACCCAGTACTTC
cdr3_aa: CASSLETSDRETQYF

cdr3_length: 14
d_call: NA
j_call: TRBJ1-1
v_call: TRBV4-1
clone_size: NA
cdr3_nt: TGCGCCAGCAGCCAAGAATGGGCGAACACTGAAGCTTTCTTT
cdr3_aa: CASSQEWANTEAFF

cdr3_length: 18
d_call: TRBD2
j_call: TRBJ2-7
v_call: TRBV6-2/TRBV6-3
clone_size: NA
cdr3_nt: TGTGCCAGCAGTTACCCCACAACCCTTAGCGGGAGGCTCTACGAGCAGTACTTC
cdr3_aa: CASSYPTTLSGRLYEQYF

cdr3_length: 19
d_call: TRBD2
j_call: TRBJ2-1
v_call: TRBV15
clone_size: few
cdr3_nt: TGTGCCACCAGCAGAGATCTAGCGGGCCACACAAGCTCCTACAATGAGCAGTTCTTC
cdr3_aa: CATSRDLAGHTSSYNEQFF

cdr3_length: 16
d_call: NA
j_call: TRBJ1-1
v_call: TRBV7-9
clone_size: NA
cdr3_nt: TGTGCCAGCAGCTTAGGTCTCGGGGGACGGGACACTGAAGCTTTCTTT
cdr3_aa: CASSLGLGGRDTEAFF

cdr3_length: 15
d_call: TRBD2
j_call: TRBJ2-7
v_call: TRBV6-5
clone_size: NA
cdr3_nt: TGTGCCAGCAGAACCGACGGGGGGAATCCCTACGAGCAGTACTTC
cdr3_aa: CASRTDGGNPYEQYF

cdr3_length: 11
d_call: TRBD1
j_call: TRBJ1-1
v_call: TRBV13
clone_size: NA
cdr3_nt: TGTGCCAGCAGCTTCACAGGGGCAACTTTCTTT
cdr3_aa: CASSFTGATFF

cdr3_length: 12
d_call: NA
j_call: TRBJ1-2
v_call: TRBV30
clone_size: NA
cdr3_nt: TGTGCCTGGAGTCGGGGGAACTATGGCTACACCTTC
cdr3_aa: CAWSRGNYGYTF

cdr3_length: 11
d_call: NA
j_call: TRBJ2-1
v_call: TRBV6-5
clone_size: many
cdr3_nt: TGTGCCAGCAGAACCTCTAGGGAGCAGTTCTTC
cdr3_aa: CASRTSREQFF

cdr3_length: 14
d_call: NA
j_call: TRBJ2-1
v_call: TRBV6-5
clone_size: NA
cdr3_nt: TGTGCCAGCAGTTACGCTCAGGCTTACAATGAGCAGTTCTTC
cdr3_aa: CASSYAQAYNEQFF

cdr3_length: 13
d_call: NA
j_call: TRBJ1-1
v_call: TRBV3-1/TRBV3-2
clone_size: NA
cdr3_nt: TGTGCCAGCAGCCAAGGCAGGGGCACTGAAGCTTTCTTT
cdr3_aa: CASSQGRGTEAFF

cdr3_length: 15
d_call: TRBD2
j_call: TRBJ2-7
v_call: TRBV3-1/TRBV3-2
clone_size: NA
cdr3_nt: TGTGCCAGCAGCCAAGATCTAGCGGGACCGGGCGAGCAGTACTTC
cdr3_aa: CASSQDLAGPGEQYF

cdr3_length: 13
d_call: TRBD1
j_call: TRBJ1-2
v_call: TRBV7-8
clone_size: NA
cdr3_nt: TGTGCCAGCAGTTTCACAGGGGAGGCGGGCTACACCTTC
cdr3_aa: CASSFTGEAGYTF

cdr3_length: 14
d_call: TRBD1
j_call: TRBJ1-5
v_call: TRBV2
clone_size: NA
cdr3_nt: TGTGCCAGCAGCCAACAGGGGGCTAATCAGCCCCAGCATTTT
cdr3_aa: CASSQQGANQPQHF

cdr3_length: 15
d_call: TRBD2
j_call: TRBJ2-7
v_call: TRBV27
clone_size: NA
cdr3_nt: TGTGCCAGCAGACTTAGCGGGAGATCTTCCTACGAGCAGTACTTC
cdr3_aa: CASRLSGRSSYEQYF

cdr3_length: 14
d_call: NA
j_call: TRBJ2-7
v_call: TRBV7-9
clone_size: NA
cdr3_nt: TGTGCCAGCAGCTCCGGGACTCCGGCTGGCGAGCAGTACTTC
cdr3_aa: CASSSGTPAGEQYF

cdr3_length: 16
d_call: NA
j_call: TRBJ1-1
v_call: TRBV5-1
clone_size: NA
cdr3_nt: TGCGCCAGCAGCTTGTCATCTCTCGCACAGAACACTGAAGCTTTCTTT
cdr3_aa: CASSLSSLAQNTEAFF

cdr3_length: 15
d_call: TRBD1
j_call: TRBJ1-1
v_call: TRBV9
clone_size: NA
cdr3_nt: TGTGCCAGCAGCGCAGTTGGGCAGGGGGACACTGAAGCTTTCTTT
cdr3_aa: CASSAVGQGDTEAFF

cdr3_length: 17
d_call: NA
j_call: TRBJ2-1
v_call: TRBV5-1
clone_size: NA
cdr3_nt: TGCGCCAGCAGCTTGGGGACTGTAGGGGGTTGGGGTTATGAGCAGTTCTTC
cdr3_aa: CASSLGTVGGWGYEQFF